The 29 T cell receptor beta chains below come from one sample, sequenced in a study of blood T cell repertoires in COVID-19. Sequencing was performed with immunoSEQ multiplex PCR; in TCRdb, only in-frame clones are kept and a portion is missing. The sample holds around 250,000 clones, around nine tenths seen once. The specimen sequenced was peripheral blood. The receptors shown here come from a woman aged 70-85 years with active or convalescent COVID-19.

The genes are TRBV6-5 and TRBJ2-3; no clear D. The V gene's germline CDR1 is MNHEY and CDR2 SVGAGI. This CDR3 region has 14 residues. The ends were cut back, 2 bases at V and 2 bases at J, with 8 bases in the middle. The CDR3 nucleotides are TGTGCCAGCAGTTACGGGCCACTCACAGATACGCAGTATTTT. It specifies CASSYGPLTDTQYF.

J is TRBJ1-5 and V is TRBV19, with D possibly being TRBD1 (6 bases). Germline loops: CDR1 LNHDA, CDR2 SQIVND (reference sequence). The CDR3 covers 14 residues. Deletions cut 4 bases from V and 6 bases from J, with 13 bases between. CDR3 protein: CASSNSGVGQPQHF. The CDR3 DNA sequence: TGTGCCAGTAGTAATTCAGGGGTTGGTCAGCCCCAGCATTTT.

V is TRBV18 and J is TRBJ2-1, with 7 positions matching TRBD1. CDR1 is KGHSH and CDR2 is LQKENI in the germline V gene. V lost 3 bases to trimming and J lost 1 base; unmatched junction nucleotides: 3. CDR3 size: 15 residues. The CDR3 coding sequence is TGTGCCAGCTCACCCCCGGGACAGTCCTACAATGAGCAGTTCTTC. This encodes CASSPPGQSYNEQFF. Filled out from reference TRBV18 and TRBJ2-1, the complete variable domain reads NAGVMQNPRHLVRRRGQEARLRCSPMKGHSHVYWYRQLPEEGLKFMVYLQKENIIDESGMPKERFSAEFPKEGPSILRIQQVVRGDSAAYFCASSPPGQSYNEQFFGPGTRLTVL.

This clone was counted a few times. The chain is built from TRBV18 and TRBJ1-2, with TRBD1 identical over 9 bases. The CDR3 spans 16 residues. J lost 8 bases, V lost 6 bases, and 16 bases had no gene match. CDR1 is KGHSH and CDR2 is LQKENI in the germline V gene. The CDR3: CASSSGSPGQGRGYTF. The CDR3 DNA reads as TGTGCCAGCTCGTCGGGCTCTCCGGGACAGGGACGGGGCTACACCTTC.

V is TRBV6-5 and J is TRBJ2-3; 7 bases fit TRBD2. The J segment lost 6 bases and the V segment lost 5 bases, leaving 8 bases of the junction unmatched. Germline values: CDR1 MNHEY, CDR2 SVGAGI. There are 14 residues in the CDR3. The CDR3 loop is CASSPGLVSDTQYF. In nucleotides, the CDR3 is TGTGCCAGCAGTCCCGGACTAGTTTCCGATACGCAGTATTTT.

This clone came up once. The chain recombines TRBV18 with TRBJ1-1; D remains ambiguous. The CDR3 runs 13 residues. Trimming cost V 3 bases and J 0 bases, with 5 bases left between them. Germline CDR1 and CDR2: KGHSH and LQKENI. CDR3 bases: TGTGCCAGCTCACCGCAGGTGAACACTGAAGCTTTCTTT. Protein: CASSPQVNTEAFF.

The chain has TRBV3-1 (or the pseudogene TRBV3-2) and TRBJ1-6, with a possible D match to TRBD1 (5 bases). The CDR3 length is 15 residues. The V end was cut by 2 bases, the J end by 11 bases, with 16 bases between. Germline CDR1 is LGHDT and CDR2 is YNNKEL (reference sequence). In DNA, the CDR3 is TGTGCCAGCAGCCAATCCCAGGGCCTGCGAGCACCCCTCCACTTT. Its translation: CASSQSQGLRAPLHF.

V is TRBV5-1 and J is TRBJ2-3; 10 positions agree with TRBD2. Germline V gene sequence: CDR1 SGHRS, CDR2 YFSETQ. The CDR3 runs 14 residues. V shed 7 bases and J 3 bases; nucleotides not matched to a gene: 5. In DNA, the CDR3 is TGCGCCAGCTGTTGGACTAGCGGAACAGATACGCAGTATTTT. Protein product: CASCWTSGTDTQYF.

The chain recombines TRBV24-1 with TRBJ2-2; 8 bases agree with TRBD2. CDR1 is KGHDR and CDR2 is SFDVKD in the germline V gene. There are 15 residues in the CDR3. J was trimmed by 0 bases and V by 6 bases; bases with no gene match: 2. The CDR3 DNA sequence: TGTGCCACCAGTCGGACTAGCTCGAACACCGGGGAGCTGTTTTTT. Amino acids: CATSRTSSNTGELFF.

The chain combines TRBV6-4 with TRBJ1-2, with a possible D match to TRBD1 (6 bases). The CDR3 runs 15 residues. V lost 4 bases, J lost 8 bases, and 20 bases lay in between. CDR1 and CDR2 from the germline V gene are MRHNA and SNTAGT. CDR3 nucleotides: TGTGCCAGCAGTGTTGATAGGGGGTCACGAGGGGGCTACACCTTC. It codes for CASSVDRGSRGGYTF.

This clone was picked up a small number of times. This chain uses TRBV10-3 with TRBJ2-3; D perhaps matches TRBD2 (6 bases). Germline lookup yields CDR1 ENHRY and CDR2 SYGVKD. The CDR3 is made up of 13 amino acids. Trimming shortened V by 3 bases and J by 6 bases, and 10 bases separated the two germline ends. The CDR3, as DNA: TGTGCCATCAGTGATTTCGGGGGTGATACGCAGTATTTT. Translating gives CAISDFGGDTQYF.

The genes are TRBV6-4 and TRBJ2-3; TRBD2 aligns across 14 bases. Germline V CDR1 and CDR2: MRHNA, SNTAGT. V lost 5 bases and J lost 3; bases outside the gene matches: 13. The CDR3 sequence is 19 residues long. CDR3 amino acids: CASSLYDSTSGGATDTQYF. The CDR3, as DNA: TGTGCCAGCAGTCTCTACGACTCGACTAGCGGGGGGGCGACAGATACGCAGTATTTT.

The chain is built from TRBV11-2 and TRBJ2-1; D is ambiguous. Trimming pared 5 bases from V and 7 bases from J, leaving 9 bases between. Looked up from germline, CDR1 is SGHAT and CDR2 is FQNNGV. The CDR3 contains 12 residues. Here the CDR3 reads CASSPLGNEQFF. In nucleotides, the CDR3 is TGTGCCAGCAGCCCCCTAGGAAATGAGCAGTTCTTC.

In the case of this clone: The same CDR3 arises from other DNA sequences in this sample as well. The CDR3 loop is CASSRGATNEKLFF. The CDR3 bases are TGTGCCAGTAGTAGGGGAGCAACTAATGAAAAACTGTTTTTT. J is TRBJ1-4 and V is TRBV19; D not certain. Per the germline V gene, CDR1 is LNHDA and CDR2 is SQIVND (reference sequence). V was cut by 4 bases and J by 0 bases, with 6 bases left in between. The CDR3 covers 14 residues. The full variable domain, completed using reference TRBV19 and TRBJ1-4, is DGGITQSPKYLFRKEGQNVTLSCEQNLNHDAMYWYRQDPGQGLRLIYYSQIVNDFQKGDIAEGYSVSREKKESFPLTVTSAQKNPTAFYLCASSRGATNEKLFFGSGTQLSVL.

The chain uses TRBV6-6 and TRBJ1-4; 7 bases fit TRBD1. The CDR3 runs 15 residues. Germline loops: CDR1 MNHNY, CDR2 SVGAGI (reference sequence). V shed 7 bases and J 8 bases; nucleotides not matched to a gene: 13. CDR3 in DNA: TGTGCCAGCAATTCCCGGACAGCGGACAGGGAAAAACTGTTTTTT. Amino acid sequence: CASNSRTADREKLFF.

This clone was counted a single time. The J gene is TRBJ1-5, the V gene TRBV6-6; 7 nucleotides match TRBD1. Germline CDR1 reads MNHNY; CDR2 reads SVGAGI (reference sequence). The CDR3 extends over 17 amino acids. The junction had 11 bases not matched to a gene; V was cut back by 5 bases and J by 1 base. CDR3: CASSREGGGESNQPQHF. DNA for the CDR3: TGTGCCAGCAGTCGGGAAGGGGGCGGGGAGAGCAATCAGCCCCAGCATTTT.

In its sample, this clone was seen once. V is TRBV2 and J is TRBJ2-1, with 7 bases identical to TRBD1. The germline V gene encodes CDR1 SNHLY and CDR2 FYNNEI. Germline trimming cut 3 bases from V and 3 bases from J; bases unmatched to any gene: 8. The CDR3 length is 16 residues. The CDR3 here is CASSDPTGIDYNEQFF. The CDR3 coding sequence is TGTGCCAGCAGTGACCCGACAGGGATCGACTACAATGAGCAGTTCTTC.

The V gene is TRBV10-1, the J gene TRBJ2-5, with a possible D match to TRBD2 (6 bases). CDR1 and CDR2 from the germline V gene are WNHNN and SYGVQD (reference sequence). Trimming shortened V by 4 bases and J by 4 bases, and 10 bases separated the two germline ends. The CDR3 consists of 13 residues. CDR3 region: CASSGGLRETQYF. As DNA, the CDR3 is TGCGCCAGCAGTGGGGGACTTAGAGAGACCCAGTACTTC.

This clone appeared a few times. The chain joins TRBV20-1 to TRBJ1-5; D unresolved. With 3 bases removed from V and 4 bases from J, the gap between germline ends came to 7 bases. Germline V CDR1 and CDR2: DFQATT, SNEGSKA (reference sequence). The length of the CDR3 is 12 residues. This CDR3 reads CSASALNQPQHF. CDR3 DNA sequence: TGCAGTGCTAGTGCCCTGAATCAGCCCCAGCATTTT.

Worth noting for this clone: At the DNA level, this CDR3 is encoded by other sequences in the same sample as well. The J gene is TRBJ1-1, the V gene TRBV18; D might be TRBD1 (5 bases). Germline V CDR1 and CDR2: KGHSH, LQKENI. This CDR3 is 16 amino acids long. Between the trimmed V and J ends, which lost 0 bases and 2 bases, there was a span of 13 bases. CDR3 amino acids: CASSPPGGGGNTEAFF. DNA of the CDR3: TGTGCCAGCTCACCACCGGGCGGGGGAGGTAACACTGAAGCTTTCTTT.

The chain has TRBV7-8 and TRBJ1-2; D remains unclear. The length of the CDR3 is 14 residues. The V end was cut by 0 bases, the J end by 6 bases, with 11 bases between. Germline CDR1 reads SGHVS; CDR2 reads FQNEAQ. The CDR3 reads CASSLAGSFNGYTF. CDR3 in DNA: TGTGCCAGCAGCTTAGCTGGCAGTTTTAATGGCTACACCTTC.

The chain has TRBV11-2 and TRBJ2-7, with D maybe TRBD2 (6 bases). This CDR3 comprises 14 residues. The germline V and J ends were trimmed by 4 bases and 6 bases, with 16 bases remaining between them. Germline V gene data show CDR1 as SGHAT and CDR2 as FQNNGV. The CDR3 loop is CASSSGGPTGEQYF. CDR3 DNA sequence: TGTGCCAGCAGCTCCGGGGGACCCACGGGCGAGCAGTACTTC.

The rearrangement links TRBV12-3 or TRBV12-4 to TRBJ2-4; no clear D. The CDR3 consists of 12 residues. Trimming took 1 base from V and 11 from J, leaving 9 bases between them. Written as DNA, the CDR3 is TGTGCCAGCAGTTTAGAGGCGGCTCTTCAGTACTTC. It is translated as CASSLEAALQYF.

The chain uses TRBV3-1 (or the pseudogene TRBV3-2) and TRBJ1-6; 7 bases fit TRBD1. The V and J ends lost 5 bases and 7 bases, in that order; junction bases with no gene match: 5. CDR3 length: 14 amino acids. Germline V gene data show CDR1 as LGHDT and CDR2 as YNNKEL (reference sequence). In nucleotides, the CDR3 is TGTGCCAGCAGCTCGGGGACAGCCAATTCACCCCTCCACTTT. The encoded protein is CASSSGTANSPLHF.

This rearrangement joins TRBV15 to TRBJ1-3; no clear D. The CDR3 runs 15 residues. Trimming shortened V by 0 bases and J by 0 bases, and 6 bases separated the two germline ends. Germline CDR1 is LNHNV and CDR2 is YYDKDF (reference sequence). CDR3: CATSREQTSGNTIYF. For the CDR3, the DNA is TGTGCCACCAGCAGAGAACAAACCTCTGGAAACACCATATATTTT.

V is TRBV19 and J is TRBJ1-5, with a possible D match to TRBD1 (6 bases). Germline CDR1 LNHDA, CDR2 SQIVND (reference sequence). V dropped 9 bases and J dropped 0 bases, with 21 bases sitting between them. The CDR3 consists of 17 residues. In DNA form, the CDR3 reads TGTGCCAGCAATCGGGGGGGGGCAGGATTTAGCAATCAGCCCCAGCATTTT. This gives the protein CASNRGGAGFSNQPQHF.

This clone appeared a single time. The DNA for the CDR3 is TGCGCCAGCAGTTTCCCCGGGACTGGAACCGGGGAGCTGTTTTTT. It yields the protein CASSFPGTGTGELFF. The V call is TRBV10-1, the J call TRBJ2-2, with D perhaps TRBD2 (6 bases). V dropped 5 bases and J dropped 5 bases, with 15 bases sitting between them. This CDR3 spans 15 amino acids. Per the germline V gene, CDR1 is WNHNN and CDR2 is SYGVQD (reference sequence).

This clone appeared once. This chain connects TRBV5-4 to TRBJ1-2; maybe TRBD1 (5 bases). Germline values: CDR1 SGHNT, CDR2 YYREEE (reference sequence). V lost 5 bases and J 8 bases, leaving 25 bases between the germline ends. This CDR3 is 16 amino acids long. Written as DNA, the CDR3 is TGTGCCAGCAGTACTTTCGACAGCGACAATAGGTCGGGCTACACCTTC. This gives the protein CASSTFDSDNRSGYTF.

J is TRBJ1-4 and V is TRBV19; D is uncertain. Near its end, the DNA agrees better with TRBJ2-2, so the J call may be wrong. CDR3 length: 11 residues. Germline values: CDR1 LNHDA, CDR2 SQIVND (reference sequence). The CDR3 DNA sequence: TGTGCCAGTTACAAGAACAGGGAGCTGTTTTTT. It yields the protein CASYKNRELFF.